The present T cell receptor (beta chain) was sequenced within a study of T cell responses to AZD1222 COVID-19 vaccine. Turning to the study itself: The analysis combined second doses at about 4 or about 12 weeks. General study points: Spike was spanned by vaccine-associated CD4 TCRs, with dominance at 160-218 and 743-854. Repertoire sampling happened only post peak T cell response.

The CDR3 contains 12 residues. Germline values: CDR1 ENHRY, CDR2 SYGVKD. Trimming stripped 7 bases from V and 5 bases from J, with 11 bases between. Here immunoSEQ multiplex PCR was the method, and the copy in TCRdb shows in-frame clones only, minus some. The table lists more than 95,000 clones, 85% to 90% of them singletons, with 25% to 35% in the top ten. On this clone: The antigen remains undetermined.

V and J are TRBV10-3 and TRBJ1-1, with TRBD1 as a possible D gene (5 bases). This material consisted of peripheral blood, taken on day 0 of AZD1222 vaccination. This TCR was recovered from an adult in good health. CDR3 bases: TGTGCCATCAACGGGGAGGGGACTGAAGCTTTCTTT. This encodes CAINGEGTEAFF.